One sample yielded the 30 T cell receptor beta chains listed below, sequenced in a study of cytomegalovirus exposure and HLA in healthy donors. The method was immunoSEQ multiplex PCR; TCRdb's version includes in-frame clones alone and lacks a portion of them. The sample lists roughly 120,000 clones, approximately 85% occurring once. Sequencing was performed on PBMCs. The source is a man aged 18-30 years in good health and CMV-seronegative.

V is TRBV19 and J is TRBJ2-1; 12 nucleotides line up with TRBD1. This CDR3 contains 15 residues. Germline V gene sequence: CDR1 LNHDA, CDR2 SQIVND (reference sequence). J was trimmed by 7 bases and V by 6 bases; bases with no gene match: 7. In DNA form, the CDR3 reads TGTGCCAGTAGGGCTCCGGGACAGGGGGCGAATGAGCAGTTCTTC. Translated: CASRAPGQGANEQFF.

This clone appeared a few times. V and J are TRBV5-1 and TRBJ1-2; 9 bases fit TRBD1. The ends lost 3 bases at V and 5 bases at J; junction bases unmatched: 2. The CDR3 length is 13 residues. Germline V lookup: CDR1 SGHRS, CDR2 YFSETQ. As DNA, the CDR3 is TGCGCCAGCAGCTCGACAGGGGGGTATGGCTACACCTTC. Amino acid sequence: CASSSTGGYGYTF.

The rearrangement joins TRBV29-1 to TRBJ2-3; 8 bases fit TRBD2. The germline V gene encodes CDR1 SQVTM and CDR2 ANQGSEA. CDR3 size: 13 residues. Losses at the gene ends were 1 base for V and 3 bases for J; bases not matched to a gene: 0. CDR3 region: CSVEASGTDTQYF. In DNA, the CDR3 is TGCAGCGTTGAAGCTAGCGGGACAGATACGCAGTATTTT.

The rearrangement links TRBV6-5 to TRBJ2-7, with a weak D call TRBD2 (5 bases). Deletions cut 2 bases from V and 5 bases from J, with 13 bases between. The CDR3 length is 14 residues. Germline CDR1 MNHEY, CDR2 SVGAGI. The CDR3 DNA is TGTGCCAGCAGTTACGGAGGTCCGGTGGACGAGCAGTACTTC. Its translation: CASSYGGPVDEQYF.

The chain links TRBV19 to TRBJ2-5; no clear D gene. The CDR3 covers 12 residues. In germline, CDR1 is LNHDA, CDR2 SQIVND (reference sequence). V was shortened by 9 bases and J by 2 bases, with 10 bases between the two germline ends. The CDR3 region has the DNA TGTGCCAGCGCGCGAGGTCAAGAGACCCAGTACTTC. It yields the protein CASARGQETQYF.

The chain combines TRBV11-3 with TRBJ2-1; TRBD2 matches at 13 bases. This CDR3 spans 16 amino acids. Per the germline V gene, CDR1 is SGHNT and CDR2 is YENEEA. The V segment lost 0 bases and the J segment 7 bases; nucleotides outside the gene matches: 3. CDR3 residues: CASSLELAGGLNEQFF. In DNA, the CDR3 is TGTGCCAGCAGCTTAGAACTAGCGGGAGGGCTGAATGAGCAGTTCTTC. The variable domain in full, completed from reference TRBV11-3 and TRBJ2-1, reads EAGVVQSPRYKIIEKKQPVAFWCNPISGHNTLYWYLQNLGQGPELLIRYENEEAVDDSQLPKDRFSAERLKGVDSTLKIQPAELGDSAVYLCASSLELAGGLNEQFFGPGTRLTVL.

This chain uses TRBV7-9 with TRBJ1-2; the D gene is possibly TRBD1 (5 bases). Trimming removed 1 base from V and 8 bases from J, with 14 bases in between. Looked up from germline, CDR1 is SEHNR and CDR2 is FQNEAQ (reference sequence). The CDR3 is 14 residues long. The CDR3 DNA follows: TGTGCCAGCAGCTTAGGAGAGGGACGGGAGGGCTACACCTTC. Amino acids: CASSLGEGREGYTF.

The chain links TRBV15 to TRBJ1-1; 8 nucleotides agree with TRBD1. The germline V gene has CDR1 LNHNV and CDR2 YYDKDF (reference sequence). The ends lost 5 bases at V and 3 bases at J; junction bases unmatched: 5. This CDR3 is built from 14 residues. The CDR3 loop reads CATSDRGRDTEAFF. The CDR3 nucleotides read TGTGCCACCAGCGACAGGGGAAGGGACACTGAAGCTTTCTTT.

This clone was detected only once. The chain carries TRBV30 and TRBJ1-4, with 9 nucleotides matching TRBD1. Trimming took 2 bases from V and 5 from J; bases not matched to a gene: 9. This CDR3 contains 16 residues. From germline, CDR1 is GTSNPN and CDR2 SVGIG (reference sequence). CDR3 amino acids: CAWSPARTGDNEKLFF. The CDR3 nucleotides are TGTGCCTGGAGTCCAGCCCGGACAGGGGACAATGAAAAACTGTTTTTT. Looking up the rest from reference TRBV30 and TRBJ1-4 gives the full variable domain: SQTIHQWPATLVQPVGSPLSLECTVEGTSNPNLYWYRQAAGRGLQLLFYSVGIGQISSEVPQNLSASRPQDRQFILSSKKLLLSDSGFYLCAWSPARTGDNEKLFFGSGTQLSVL.

This clone has only a few counts. For the CDR3, the DNA is TGTGCCAGCAGTTCCCAGGACTACGTTCAGAGCGAGCAGTACTTC. Translation gives CASSSQDYVQSEQYF. The chain is built from TRBV5-4 and TRBJ2-7; D is possibly TRBD2 (6 bases). Germline V gene lookup returns CDR1 SGHNT and CDR2 YYREEE (reference sequence). V was cut by 5 bases and J by 6 bases, with 21 bases left in between. CDR3 length: 15 amino acids.

This clone was seen a few times. V gene TRBV7-8 combines with J gene TRBJ1-2; TRBD1 matches 7 bases. V gave up 4 bases and J gave up 4 bases; unmatched junction bases: 6. This CDR3 region has 14 residues. Germline V gene lookup returns CDR1 SGHVS and CDR2 FQNEAQ. CDR3 bases: TGTGCCAGCAGCTCAGACAGGGTGCCCTATGGCTACACCTTC. Amino acids: CASSSDRVPYGYTF. The full variable domain, rest sourced from reference TRBV7-8 and TRBJ1-2, is GAGVSQSPRYKVAKRGQDVALRCDPISGHVSLFWYQQALGQGPEFLTYFQNEAQLDKSGLPSDRFFAERPEGSVSTLKIQRTQQEDSAVYLCASSSDRVPYGYTFGSGTRLTVV.

V usage is TRBV30 and J usage is TRBJ1-5; D may be TRBD1 (6 bases). The CDR3 runs to 16 residues. CDR1 GTSNPN and CDR2 SVGIG come from the germline V gene (reference sequence). Between the trimmed V and J ends, which lost 0 bases and 1 base, there was a span of 13 bases. The CDR3 nucleotides read TGTGCCTGGAGTGTATCGGGGGGCAGGAGCAATCAGCCCCAGCATTTT. Encoded protein: CAWSVSGGRSNQPQHF.

CDR3 region: CASSLDRFNSPLHF. The CDR3 nucleotides are TGTGCCAGCAGCTTGGATCGGTTTAATTCACCCCTCCACTTT. The V and J genes are TRBV5-4 and TRBJ1-6; D gene ambiguous. The CDR3 runs 14 residues. Trimming pared 0 bases from V and 6 bases from J, leaving 7 bases between. Germline CDR1 is SGHNT and CDR2 is YYREEE (reference sequence).

For the CDR3, the DNA is TGTGCCAGCAGCTTAGGACTAGCGGGAGGGCCGGCTTTGCAGTTCTTC. The encoded protein is CASSLGLAGGPALQFF. V and J are TRBV9 and TRBJ2-1; 15 positions agree with TRBD2. The V gene end was trimmed by 4 bases and the J gene end by 12 bases; junction bases not matched to a gene: 11. Per the germline V gene, CDR1 is SGDLS and CDR2 is YYNGEE. The CDR3 has 16 amino acids.

The chain has TRBV11-3 and TRBJ2-2; TRBD1 matches at 8 bases. Germline CDR1 reads SGHNT; CDR2 reads YENEEA. This CDR3 contains 14 residues. V shed 5 bases, J shed 3 bases, and the junction held 2 bases outside the gene matches. DNA of the CDR3: TGTGCCAGCAGCGAACAGGGGGACACCGGGGAGCTGTTTTTT. Its protein product is CASSEQGDTGELFF. The variable domain in full, completed from reference TRBV11-3 and TRBJ2-2, reads EAGVVQSPRYKIIEKKQPVAFWCNPISGHNTLYWYLQNLGQGPELLIRYENEEAVDDSQLPKDRFSAERLKGVDSTLKIQPAELGDSAVYLCASSEQGDTGELFFGEGSRLTVL.

CDR3 amino acids: CASSLDLAGGIQETQYF. As DNA, the CDR3 is TGCGCCAGCAGCTTGGATCTAGCGGGGGGCATTCAAGAGACCCAGTACTTC. The chain has TRBV5-1 and TRBJ2-5, with 11 bases fitting TRBD2. Per germline, CDR1 SGHRS and CDR2 YFSETQ. The CDR3 has 17 residues. J gave up 2 bases and V 0 bases, and 6 bases lay outside the gene matches.

The J gene is TRBJ1-4, the V gene TRBV19; D is undetermined. V lost 5 bases, J lost 14 bases, and 12 bases lay in between. Looked up from germline, CDR1 is LNHDA and CDR2 is SQIVND (reference sequence). This CDR3 has 11 residues. CDR3 protein: CASSGRGGLFF. CDR3 in DNA: TGTGCCAGTAGTGGCCGGGGAGGGCTGTTTTTT.

The genes are TRBV15 and TRBJ2-1; perhaps TRBD2 as D (6 bases). The CDR3 spans 16 residues. The germline gives CDR1 LNHNV, CDR2 YYDKDF (reference sequence). The V end lost 3 bases, the J end lost 5 bases, and 17 bases lay between the germline ends. CDR3 DNA: TGTGCCACCAGCAGCGTTTCCCTAGCGAACCACAATGAGCAGTTCTTC. Translating gives CATSSVSLANHNEQFF.

The chain has TRBV6-1 and TRBJ2-7; 9 positions match TRBD2. Per the germline V gene, CDR1 is MNHNS and CDR2 is SASEGT. The junction had 7 bases not matched to a gene; V was cut back by 3 bases and J by 7 bases. The CDR3 runs 14 residues. Here the CDR3 reads CASSEAGGPGEQYF. The CDR3 DNA sequence: TGTGCCAGCAGTGAGGCGGGAGGGCCGGGGGAGCAGTACTTC.

Notes on this clone: A read error is likely, as this CDR3 ends without the conserved phenylalanine or tryptophan. The chain has TRBV6-5 and TRBJ1-2; 8 bases agree with TRBD1. J gave up 8 bases and V 6 bases, and 5 bases lay outside the gene matches. The CDR3 totals 12 residues. Germline V gene sequence: CDR1 MNHEY, CDR2 SVGAGI. CDR3 sequence reads: CASRSGGGGYTL. CDR3 DNA: TGTGCCAGCAGATCAGGGGGCGGGGGCTACACCCTC.

The chain is built from TRBV29-1 and TRBJ2-7; 8 nucleotides match TRBD1. Trimming removed 6 bases from V and 4 bases from J; junction bases left unmatched: 11. This CDR3 contains 14 residues. The germline V gene has CDR1 SQVTM and CDR2 ANQGSEA. This chain's CDR3 is CSVVDQGAGYEQYF. CDR3 DNA sequence: TGCAGCGTAGTGGATCAGGGGGCAGGATACGAGCAGTACTTC.

The chain joins TRBV6-4 to TRBJ2-5; TRBD1 matches 9 bases. CDR1 is MRHNA, CDR2 SNTAGT, per germline. There are 16 residues in the CDR3. V was clipped by 5 bases and J by 6 bases; unmatched bases: 13. CDR3 DNA: TGTGCCAGCAGTAGAAGCCCCCGGGACAGGGTAAAGACCCAGTACTTC. It codes for CASSRSPRDRVKTQYF.

V is TRBV19 and J is TRBJ2-7; 8 bases are a match to TRBD2. Per the germline V gene, CDR1 is LNHDA and CDR2 is SQIVND (reference sequence). After removal of 3 bases from V and 2 bases from J, the junction contained 9 bases not matched to a gene. The CDR3 spans 16 residues. The CDR3 DNA follows: TGTGCCAGTAGTATCGCCGACCCGCGGGGGGCCTACGAGCAGTACTTC. This gives the protein CASSIADPRGAYEQYF.

This sequence joins TRBV5-1 and TRBJ2-1, with 7 bases identical to TRBD2. The J segment lost 0 bases and the V segment lost 2 bases, leaving 14 bases of the junction unmatched. Per the germline V gene, CDR1 is SGHRS and CDR2 is YFSETQ. The CDR3 sequence is 19 residues long. Written as DNA, the CDR3 is TGCGCCAGCAGCTTCCAGCGGGATCCGATACTAAGCTCCTACAATGAGCAGTTCTTC. Translation: CASSFQRDPILSSYNEQFF.

The rearrangement joins TRBV30 to TRBJ2-1; 10 bases align to TRBD2. Trimming removed 1 base from V and 5 bases from J; junction bases left unmatched: 8. This CDR3 comprises 16 residues. Germline assignment: CDR1 GTSNPN and CDR2 SVGIG (reference sequence). The CDR3 loop reads CAWSGYSGGSNNEQFF. CDR3 sequence (DNA): TGTGCCTGGAGTGGATATAGCGGGGGGTCAAACAATGAGCAGTTCTTC.

V and J are TRBV5-8 and TRBJ2-1; perhaps TRBD2 as D (5 bases). CDR1 and CDR2 from the germline V gene are SGHTS and YDEGEE. Trimming stripped 0 bases from V and 6 bases from J, with 10 bases between. This CDR3 region has 14 residues. CDR3 DNA: TGTGCCAGCAGCTTGGGAGACGGACTCAATGAGCAGTTCTTC. Protein: CASSLGDGLNEQFF.

This chain connects TRBV30 to TRBJ1-2; D is undetermined. CDR1 is GTSNPN and CDR2 is SVGIG in the germline V gene (reference sequence). The V end was cut by 4 bases, the J end by 0 bases, with 6 bases between. The CDR3 has 12 amino acids. The CDR3 is CAWTLSNYGYTF. CDR3 nucleotide sequence: TGTGCCTGGACACTTTCTAACTATGGCTACACCTTC.

The genes are TRBV6-1 and TRBJ1-3; D ambiguous. CDR1 is MNHNS and CDR2 is SASEGT in the germline V gene. V was trimmed by 7 bases and J by 3 bases, leaving 13 bases between them. The CDR3 has 14 amino acids. CDR3 in DNA: TGTGCCAGCATAAGGGAGGTCAATGGAAACACCATATATTTT. Its protein is CASIREVNGNTIYF.

In this sample, this clone turned up a few times. This chain connects TRBV7-8 to TRBJ1-2; TRBD1 agrees at 7 bases. The CDR3 totals 14 residues. Losses at the gene ends were 1 base for V and 6 bases for J; bases not matched to a gene: 5. Germline values: CDR1 SGHVS, CDR2 FQNEAQ. The CDR3 here is CASSLGQGSDGYTF. The DNA for the CDR3 is TGTGCCAGCAGCTTAGGACAGGGCAGCGATGGCTACACCTTC.

This chain links TRBV29-1 with TRBJ2-5, with TRBD2 as a possible D gene (5 bases). CDR1 is SQVTM, CDR2 ANQGSEA, per germline. Trimming took 7 bases from V and 5 from J, leaving 17 bases between them. The CDR3 sequence is 13 residues long. DNA of the CDR3: TGCAGCGCCATCCGTAGCCGAGGGGAGACCCAGTACTTC. Its protein product is CSAIRSRGETQYF.